The clone carrying this TCR beta chain was observed at least ten times. Its specificity is not known. The data were obtained in a study of CD8 T cells in ankylosing spondylitis. Trimming left V 2 bases short and J 1 base short, with 6 bases between. The CDR3 extends over 13 amino acids. Germline V gene sequence: CDR1 SGHTA, CDR2 FQGTGA. TCRdb used MiXCR to reprocess the 5' RACE reads, holding one entry per CDR3 protein. In the table there are over 95,000 distinct CDR3 sequences, about 8.3% of which are singletons. Study conclusions and caveats: Significantly higher representation of disease-linked clones was reported for matched ankylosing spondylitis synovial fluid.

This clonotype originated in a male donor with ankylosing spondylitis or in good health (not recorded which). V usage is TRBV7-3 and J usage is TRBJ2-7; D is unclear. The specimen sequenced was blood, either unsorted or a sorted T cell fraction (not recorded which). In DNA form, the CDR3 reads TGTGCCAGCAGCTTATATCTTTCCTACGAGCAGTACTTC. Amino acids: CASSLYLSYEQYF.